One and the same sample provided the 4 T cell receptor beta chains below, sequenced in a study of CD8 T cells in ankylosing spondylitis. Study-level findings and limits: The study identified a TCR beta motif of seven or eight highly homologous variants that appeared characteristic of ankylosing spondylitis blood.

TCRdb processed the 5' RACE reads anew with MiXCR; each CDR3 protein has one entry. Counted here are 470,000 or so distinct CDR3 sequences, roughly 26% occurring once; the ten biggest clones make up over 0.8%. For these receptors, no antigen is known. Sequenced input: blood, either unsorted or a sorted T cell fraction (not recorded which). The receptor source for this set is a male donor with ankylosing spondylitis.

This clonotype was recorded a few times. This sequence joins TRBV20-1 and TRBJ2-1; the D gene is possibly TRBD2 (5 bases). With 4 bases removed from V and 6 bases from J, the gap between germline ends came to 16 bases. The CDR3 consists of 14 residues. Per germline, CDR1 DFQATT and CDR2 SNEGSKA (reference sequence). Here the CDR3 DNA reads TGCAGTGCTAATACCGGGATCCACTTCAATGAGCAGTTCTTC. It specifies CSANTGIHFNEQFF.

This clonotype has a handful of counts. J is TRBJ2-7 and V is TRBV3-1, with 7 bases matching TRBD1. J lost 0 bases, V lost 4 bases, and 3 bases had no gene match. The CDR3 covers 14 residues. CDR1 and CDR2 (germline): LGHDT, YNNKEL (reference sequence). CDR3 amino acids: CASSPSGGSYEQYF. The CDR3 bases are TGTGCCAGCAGCCCTTCAGGGGGCTCCTACGAGCAGTACTTC.

The gene calls are TRBV6-5 and TRBJ2-5; D gene ambiguous. Germline V gives CDR1 MNHEY, CDR2 SVGAGI. The V gene lost 2 bases and the J gene lost 1 base, with 8 bases spanning the gap. The length of the CDR3 is 14 residues. In DNA form, the CDR3 reads TGTGCCAGCAGTTACGGCGCAGTCCAAGAGACCCAGTACTTC. Protein sequence: CASSYGAVQETQYF.

This clonotype was counted a few times. The chain carries TRBV6-1 and TRBJ2-7; 7 bases are shared with TRBD1. Germline lookup yields CDR1 MNHNS and CDR2 SASEGT. With 5 bases clipped from V and 4 bases from J, the junction kept 14 bases outside the gene matches. The CDR3 is 16 amino acids. CDR3: CASSKGPQGFWYEQYF. In DNA, the CDR3 is TGTGCCAGCAGTAAGGGGCCACAGGGGTTTTGGTACGAGCAGTACTTC.